These T cell receptor beta chains were read from a single sample in a study of T cell responses to AZD1222 COVID-19 vaccine. The method was immunoSEQ multiplex PCR; TCRdb's version includes in-frame clones alone and lacks a portion of them. The data show fewer than 120,000 clones, about 85% seen once. The sample in question was peripheral blood, obtained on day 0 of AZD1222 vaccination. These TCRs come from an adult in good health. CDR3s include the opening cysteine and the closing phenylalanine or tryptophan. The D gene is left open where the match is weak. Clone size appears in some rows only: once, few, many, or a class for an expanded clone.

>.|TRBJ1-2|TRBV6-1|.
TGTGCCAGCAGTGAAGCATCAGGGAACTATGGCTACACCTTC
CASSEASGNYGYTF
>.|TRBJ1-1|TRBV7-8|TRBD1
TGTGCCAGCAGCCAACAGGGGGCAGGGACTGAAGCTTTCTTT
CASSQQGAGTEAFF
>.|TRBJ2-5|TRBV12-3/TRBV12-4|.
TGTGCCAGCTTCGGACAGGGAGGGGAGACCCAGTACTTC
CASFGQGGETQYF
>.|TRBJ1-3|TRBV18|.
TGTGCCAGCTCTCTCGTATGGACAGAAGACTCTGGAAACACCATATATTTT
CASSLVWTEDSGNTIYF
>.|TRBJ1-1|TRBV6-5|.
TGTGCCAGCAGTATCCCCGGGGGGGCTGGGACTGAAGCTTTCTTT
CASSIPGGAGTEAFF
>once|TRBJ1-2|TRBV15|TRBD1
TGTGCCACCACCCCCGGGGACAGGGAACACGGCTACACCTTC
CATTPGDREHGYTF
>.|TRBJ2-7|TRBV29-1|.
TGCAGCGTCCGCTTTCCTAGCGTAGGATCCTACGAGCAGTACTTC
CSVRFPSVGSYEQYF
>.|TRBJ2-1|TRBV14|.
TGTGCCAGCAGCCAAGACCCCCCGGGGCTGGCCTACAATGAGCAGTTCTTC
CASSQDPPGLAYNEQFF
>.|TRBJ1-1|TRBV19|.
TGTGCCAGTAGCCGAGATACAAGACGGTTAATAAACACTGAAGCTTTCTTT
CASSRDTRRLINTEAFF
>.|TRBJ2-5|TRBV5-4|TRBD1
TGTGCCAGCAGCGGACAGGGGAGCGGGAATAAGGGGACCCAGTACTTC
CASSGQGSGNKGTQYF
>.|TRBJ2-3|TRBV9|TRBD2
TGTGCCAGCGCGCAAAACGCGGGGGGTGTTAAAGATACGCAGTATTTT
CASAQNAGGVKDTQYF
>.|TRBJ1-2|TRBV6-5|TRBD1
TGTGCCAGCAGCCCCCCGACAGGGACCTATGGCTACACCTTC
CASSPPTGTYGYTF
>.|TRBJ2-5|TRBV5-8|.
TGTGCCAGCGCCGAGGGATCCAGGACACAAGAGACCCAGTACTTC
CASAEGSRTQETQYF
>.|TRBJ1-2|TRBV5-3|.
TGTGCCAGAAGCTTGGCCTGGGGGATTGTCTATGGCTACACCTTC
CARSLAWGIVYGYTF
>.|TRBJ1-1|TRBV1|.
TGCACCAGCAGGACAGGAGCTTTCTTT
CTSRTGAFF
>.|TRBJ2-3|TRBV29-1|TRBD2
TGCAGCGTTGTATTTCTAGCGGGGGAAACAGATACGCAGTATTTT
CSVVFLAGETDTQYF
>.|TRBJ2-3|TRBV10-2|TRBD1
TGCGCCAGCATATCGACAGGGGGCGCGATAGATACGCAGTATTTT
CASISTGGAIDTQYF
>few|TRBJ2-1|TRBV19|TRBD2
TGTGCCAGTAACCGAGCGGGAGGGCCGGGGAATGAGCAGTTCTTC
CASNRAGGPGNEQFF
>.|TRBJ2-2|TRBV5-4|.
TGTGCCAGCAGCTCCCCCCTTCGGCCGGAAGAGCTGTTTTTT
CASSSPLRPEELFF
>few|TRBJ1-4|TRBV19|TRBD1
TGTGCCAGTACTTTGACAGGGCGAGCAACTAATGAAAAACTGTTTTTT
CASTLTGRATNEKLFF
>.|TRBJ2-2|TRBV30|.
TGTGCCTGGAGTAGGGGGACTAAGATTAACACCGGGGAGCTGTTTTTT
CAWSRGTKINTGELFF
>.|TRBJ1-1|TRBV19|TRBD1
TGTGCCAGTAGTTTGGGACAGCGATCCACTGAAGCTTTCTTT
CASSLGQRSTEAFF
>.|TRBJ1-5|TRBV4-1|.
TGCGCCAGCAGCCAAAGACAGAGCAATCAGCCCCAGCATTTT
CASSQRQSNQPQHF
>.|TRBJ2-1|TRBV29-1|TRBD2
TGCATCGGACTAGCGAGCCTCGGTGAGCAGTTCTTC
CIGLASLGEQFF
>.|TRBJ2-7|TRBV7-9|TRBD1
TGTGCCAGCAGCCCCGGACAGGGGGCCTACGAGCAGTACTTC
CASSPGQGAYEQYF
>.|TRBJ1-1|TRBV6-5|.
TGTGCCAGCAGTTCCTTTGGGCTGAACACTGAAGCTTTCTTT
CASSSFGLNTEAFF
>.|TRBJ2-7|TRBV7-9|TRBD1
TGTGCCAGCAGCCAAGGACAGGCCCCCTACGAGCAGTACTTC
CASSQGQAPYEQYF
>.|TRBJ1-4|TRBV7-9|.
TGTGCCAGCAGCTTAGCGGGTCGGAGGGATGTAACTAATGAAAAACTGTTTTTT
CASSLAGRRDVTNEKLFF
>.|TRBJ1-1|TRBV24-1|.
TGTGCCACCAGTGCCACAGGGAATTCCGAAGCTTTCTTT
CATSATGNSEAFF
>.|TRBJ2-7|TRBV27|.
TGTGCCAGCAGTTTAGGAGCACCCACCACCTACGAGCAGTACTTC
CASSLGAPTTYEQYF
>.|TRBJ1-5|TRBV2|.
TGTGCCAGCAGTGAAAGCCGCAGGAGGGGCCCCTATAGCAATCAGCCCCAGCATTTT
CASSESRRRGPYSNQPQHF
>.|TRBJ2-1|TRBV11-2|.
TGTGCCAGCAGCACTTCAGATGAGCAGTTCTTC
CASSTSDEQFF
>once|TRBJ2-1|TRBV25-1|.
TGTGCCAGCAGTGACCCAGGGTACAATGAGCAGTTCTTC
CASSDPGYNEQFF
>.|TRBJ2-2|TRBV10-2|.
TGCGCCAGCAGTACTGTCACCGGGGAGCTGTTTTTT
CASSTVTGELFF
>.|TRBJ2-3|TRBV9|.
TGTGCCAGCAGCGTCGACCCTTCTCGGTCCAAGTATGCAGATACGCAGTATTTT
CASSVDPSRSKYADTQYF
>.|TRBJ2-2|TRBV3-1/TRBV3-2|.
TGTGCCAGCAGCCCCTGGGGGCGATACACCGGGGAGCTGTTTTTT
CASSPWGRYTGELFF
>.|TRBJ1-2|TRBV12-3/TRBV12-4|.
TGTGCCAGCAGATCCGACAGTCCCCTTGGCTACACCTTC
CASRSDSPLGYTF
>.|TRBJ2-5|TRBV5-7|.
TGTGCCAGCAGCTCACCTCCTGCTTACCAAGAGACCCAGTACTTC
CASSSPPAYQETQYF
>.|TRBJ1-1|TRBV27|TRBD1
TGTGCCAGCAGGACTCAGGGGGAGGTCACTGAAGCTTTCTTT
CASRTQGEVTEAFF
>.|TRBJ1-2|TRBV2|.
TGTGCCAGCAACCTGGATGGCTACACCTTC
CASNLDGYTF